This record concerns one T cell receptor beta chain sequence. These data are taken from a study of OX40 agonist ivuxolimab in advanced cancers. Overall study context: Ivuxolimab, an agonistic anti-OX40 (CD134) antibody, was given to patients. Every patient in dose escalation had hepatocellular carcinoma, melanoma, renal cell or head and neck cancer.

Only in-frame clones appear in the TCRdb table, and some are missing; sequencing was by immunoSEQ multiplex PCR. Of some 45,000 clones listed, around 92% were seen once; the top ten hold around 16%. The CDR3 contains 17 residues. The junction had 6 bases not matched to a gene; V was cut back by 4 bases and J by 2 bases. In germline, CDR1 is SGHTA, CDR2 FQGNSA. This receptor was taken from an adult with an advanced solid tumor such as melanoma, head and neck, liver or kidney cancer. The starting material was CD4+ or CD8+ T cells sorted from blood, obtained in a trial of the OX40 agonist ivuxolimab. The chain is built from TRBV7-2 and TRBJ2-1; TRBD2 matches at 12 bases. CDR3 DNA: TGTGCCAGCAGCTCGGGGACTAGCGGGTGGGCCTACAATGAGCAGTTCTTC. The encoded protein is CASSSGTSGWAYNEQFF.